One sample yielded the 15 T cell receptor beta chains listed below, sequenced in a study of blood T cell repertoires in COVID-19. The protocol was immunoSEQ multiplex PCR, while the TCRdb copy is restricted to in-frame clones and leaves out a portion. The repertoire holds under 250,000 clones, roughly nine tenths seen once, with more than 3% in the top ten. Sequenced input: PBMCs or T cells enriched from blood (not recorded which). Receptors were obtained from a woman younger than 30 in a cohort exposed to, infected with or recovered from COVID-19 (not recorded which).

The sample holds a few counts of this clone. The V call is TRBV7-9, the J call TRBJ1-4; D is perhaps TRBD1 (5 bases). Germline CDR1 reads SEHNR; CDR2 reads FQNEAQ (reference sequence). The CDR3 loop spans 13 amino acids. Trimming removed 5 bases at V and 3 bases at J, with 7 bases between. The CDR3, as DNA: TGTGCCAGCAGCCGACAGTCTAATGAAAAACTGTTTTTT. Protein: CASSRQSNEKLFF. The complete variable domain, with remaining parts taken from reference TRBV7-9 and TRBJ1-4, reads DTGVSQNPRHKITKRGQNVTFRCDPISEHNRLYWYRQTLGQGPEFLTYFQNEAQLEKSRLLSDRFSAERPKGSFSTLEIQRTEQGDSAMYLCASSRQSNEKLFFGSGTQLSVL.

V gene TRBV9 combines with J gene TRBJ2-3; D may be TRBD1 (5 bases). V was cut by 0 bases and J by 4 bases, with 12 bases left in between. The CDR3 sequence is 15 residues long. Germline loops: CDR1 SGDLS, CDR2 YYNGEE. CDR3 sequence: CASSVGNGAPDTQYF. CDR3 sequence (DNA): TGTGCCAGCAGCGTAGGGAATGGGGCCCCAGATACGCAGTATTTT.

The CDR3 here is CAIGVGFYEQYF. The CDR3 DNA sequence: TGTGCCATCGGAGTCGGGTTTTACGAGCAGTACTTC. The gene calls are TRBV10-3 and TRBJ2-7; D remains unclear. V lost 8 bases and J lost 4, with 12 bases in between. The CDR3 extends over 12 amino acids. The germline V gene has CDR1 ENHRY and CDR2 SYGVKD.

The genes are TRBV11-3 and TRBJ1-1; TRBD1 aligns across 8 bases. The CDR3 is 16 residues long. Trimming at V came to 2 bases and at J to 6 bases, leaving 11 bases not matched to a gene. Germline loops: CDR1 SGHNT, CDR2 YENEEA. In nucleotides, the CDR3 is TGTGCCAGCAGCTTACCCACAGGGGGTGGGAAGTCTGAAGCTTTCTTT. Amino acids: CASSLPTGGGKSEAFF. The full variable domain, with the rest looked up from reference TRBV11-3 and TRBJ1-1, is EAGVVQSPRYKIIEKKQPVAFWCNPISGHNTLYWYLQNLGQGPELLIRYENEEAVDDSQLPKDRFSAERLKGVDSTLKIQPAELGDSAVYLCASSLPTGGGKSEAFFGQGTRLTVV.

The chain is built from TRBV29-1 and TRBJ1-5; unclear D gene. The CDR3 covers 14 residues. Looked up from germline, CDR1 is SQVTM and CDR2 is ANQGSEA. Trimming removed 4 bases at V and 6 bases at J, with 16 bases between. The CDR3 here is CSVVEADPTQPQHF. The CDR3 DNA reads TGCAGCGTTGTGGAAGCGGATCCTACTCAGCCCCAGCATTTT.

The V and J genes are TRBV11-1 and TRBJ2-5; 9 bases align to TRBD1. The CDR3 consists of 15 residues. The V gene's germline CDR1 is SGHAT and CDR2 FQDESV (reference sequence). Trimming at V came to 5 bases and at J to 2 bases, leaving 6 bases not matched to a gene. Here the CDR3 DNA reads TGTGCCAGCAGCGCAGGACAGGGGAGGCAAGAGACCCAGTACTTC. This codes for CASSAGQGRQETQYF. Complete variable domain (other parts from reference TRBV11-1 and TRBJ2-5): EAEVAQSPRYKITEKSQAVAFWCDPISGHATLYWYRQILGQGPELLVQFQDESVVDDSQLPKDRFSAERLKGVDSTLKIQPAELGDSAMYLCASSAGQGRQETQYFGPGTRLLVL.

The chain carries TRBV6-5 and TRBJ2-3; TRBD2 might be the D (5 bases). V lost 6 bases and J 2 bases, leaving 6 bases between the germline ends. Germline V gene data show CDR1 as MNHEY and CDR2 as SVGAGI. The CDR3 runs 12 residues. Here the CDR3 DNA reads TGTGCCAGCAGCGACTACACAGATACGCAGTATTTT. Its translation: CASSDYTDTQYF.

In DNA form, the CDR3 reads TGTGCCAGCAGTGCCCAGGGGGGACAGGTTAGCTATGGCTACACCTTC. Translating gives CASSAQGGQVSYGYTF. This rearrangement joins TRBV5-5 to TRBJ1-2, with 8 nucleotides matching TRBD1. V shed 5 bases, J shed 4 bases, and the junction held 13 bases outside the gene matches. Germline V gene sequence: CDR1 SGHKS, CDR2 YYEKEE (reference sequence). The CDR3 totals 16 residues.

There are a few counts of this clone. This chain links TRBV6-5 with TRBJ1-2; D not certain. The CDR3 is 16 residues long. The germline gives CDR1 MNHEY, CDR2 SVGAGI. Trimming pared 0 bases from V and 1 base from J, leaving 12 bases between. The CDR3 here is CASSYSRQHHNYGYTF. The CDR3 nucleotides are TGTGCCAGCAGTTACTCGAGGCAGCACCATAACTATGGCTACACCTTC.

Of note for this clone: A much larger clone lies a single base off, so this may be a read error. V usage is TRBV3-1 (or the pseudogene TRBV3-2) and J usage is TRBJ1-1; D possibly corresponds to TRBD1 (5 bases). Germline V gives CDR1 LGHDT, CDR2 YNNKEL (reference sequence). V lost 4 bases, J lost 0 bases, and 6 bases lay in between. This CDR3 has 13 residues. CDR3 residues: CASSPTVNTEAFF. DNA of the CDR3: TGTGCCAGCAGCCCGACAGTGAACACTGAAGCTTTCTTT.

The chain uses TRBV7-6 and TRBJ2-6, with D perhaps matching TRBD2 (6 bases). The CDR3 has 16 residues. Trimming took 5 bases from V and 2 from J, leaving 13 bases between them. Germline values: CDR1 SGHVS, CDR2 FNYEAQ. CDR3: CASSTGGTAGANVLTF. DNA of the CDR3: TGTGCCAGCAGCACAGGCGGGACCGCTGGGGCCAACGTCCTGACTTTC.

V gene TRBV11-2 combines with J gene TRBJ2-1; 11 bases are a match to TRBD2. The CDR3 covers 15 residues. Germline V lookup: CDR1 SGHAT, CDR2 FQNNGV. The ends lost 4 bases at V and 9 bases at J; junction bases unmatched: 8. CDR3 DNA: TGTGCCAGCAGCTCCGGGACTAGCGGATGGGGTGAGCAGTTCTTC. Protein sequence: CASSSGTSGWGEQFF.

The chain is built from TRBV3-1 (or the pseudogene TRBV3-2) and TRBJ2-2; TRBD2 is a possible D gene (6 bases). The length of the CDR3 is 14 residues. V lost 9 bases, J lost 4 bases, and 15 bases lay in between. Germline V lookup: CDR1 LGHDT, CDR2 YNNKEL (reference sequence). The CDR3: CASGGSTGTGELFF. The DNA for the CDR3 is TGTGCCAGTGGAGGGAGTACTGGCACCGGGGAGCTGTTTTTT.

The rearrangement joins TRBV27 to TRBJ2-7; 10 bases fit TRBD1. The junction had 9 bases not matched to a gene; V was cut back by 6 bases and J by 7 bases. Germline V gives CDR1 MNHEY, CDR2 SMNVEV (reference sequence). This CDR3 spans 14 amino acids. The CDR3, as DNA: TGTGCCAGCAGCGAGACAGGGGGCGCCTGGGAGCAGTACTTC. Its protein is CASSETGGAWEQYF.

The genes are TRBV29-1 and TRBJ2-1, with TRBD2 matching 9 bases. Trimming at V came to 4 bases and at J to 9 bases, leaving 10 bases not matched to a gene. Looked up from germline, CDR1 is SQVTM and CDR2 is ANQGSEA. The CDR3 runs 14 residues. CDR3 nucleotide sequence: TGCAGCGTTGGCCCCGCGGGAGGGGGCGTTGAGCAGTTCTTC. Its translation: CSVGPAGGGVEQFF.